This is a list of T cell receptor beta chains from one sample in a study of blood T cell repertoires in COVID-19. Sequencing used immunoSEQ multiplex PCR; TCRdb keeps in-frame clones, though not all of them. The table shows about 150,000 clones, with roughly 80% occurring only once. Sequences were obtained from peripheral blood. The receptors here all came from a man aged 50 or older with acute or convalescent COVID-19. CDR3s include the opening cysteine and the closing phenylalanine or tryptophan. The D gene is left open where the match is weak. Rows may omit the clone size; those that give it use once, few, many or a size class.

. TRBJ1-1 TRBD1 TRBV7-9 TGTGCCAGCAGCTTAGTCGGACAGGGGCCCGTGAACACTGAAGCTTTCTTT CASSLVGQGPVNTEAFF
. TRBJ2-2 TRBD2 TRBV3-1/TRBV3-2 TGTGCCAGCAGCCCAAAGGAGGGACTAGCGGGGGACACGAACACCGGGGAGCTGTTTTTT CASSPKEGLAGDTNTGELFF
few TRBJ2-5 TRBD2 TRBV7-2 TGTGCCAGCAGCTTAACCGGGGGGCAAGAGACCCAGTACTTC CASSLTGGQETQYF
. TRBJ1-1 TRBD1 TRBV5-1 TGCGCCAGCAGCGGGACAGGGGCGAACACTGAAGCTTTCTTT CASSGTGANTEAFF
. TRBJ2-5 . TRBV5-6 TGTGCCAGCAGCTTGTTGGGGGACTCGGAGACCCAGTACTTC CASSLLGDSETQYF
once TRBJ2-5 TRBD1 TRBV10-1 TGCGCCAGCAGTGAGTCCTCAGCCCGGGACAGGGAGGAGACCCAGTACTTC CASSESSARDREETQYF
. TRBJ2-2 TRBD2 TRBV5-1 TGCGCCAGCAGCTTCGGGGGGACCACCGGGGAGCTGTTTTTT CASSFGGTTGELFF
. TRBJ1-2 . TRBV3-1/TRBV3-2 TGTGCCAGCAGCCAAGATACGGCGGTAGCGAGTGGCTACACCTTC CASSQDTAVASGYTF
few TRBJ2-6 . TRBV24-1 TGTGCCACCAGTGATTTAAGGCCAGGGGTCTCTGGGGCCAACGTCCTGACTTTC CATSDLRPGVSGANVLTF
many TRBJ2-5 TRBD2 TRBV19 TGTGCCAGTAGGTCGTCAGGCGGGGGGCAGGGGACCCAGTACTTC CASRSSGGGQGTQYF
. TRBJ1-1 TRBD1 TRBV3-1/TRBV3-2 TGTGCCAGCAGCCTGGGGACAGGAGAGAACACTGAAGCTTTCTTT CASSLGTGENTEAFF
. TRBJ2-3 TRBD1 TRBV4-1 TGCGCCAGCAGCCAAGGTGGGACAGGGGGATATGATACGCAGTATTTT CASSQGGTGGYDTQYF
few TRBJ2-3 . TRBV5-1 TGCGCCAGCAGCCCTCAGGCTAGCACAGATACGCAGTATTTT CASSPQASTDTQYF
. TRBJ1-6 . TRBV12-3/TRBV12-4 TGTGCCAGCAGTTCCCGGGAGAATTCACCCCTCCACTTT CASSSRENSPLHF
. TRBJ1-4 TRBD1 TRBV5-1 TGCGCCAGCAGCTTAGGGACAGTAAATGAAAAACTGTTTTTT CASSLGTVNEKLFF
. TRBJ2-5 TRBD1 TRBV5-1 TGCGCCAGCAGCTTGGGACAGGGGTACCAAGAGACCCAGTACTTC CASSLGQGYQETQYF
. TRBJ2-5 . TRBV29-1 TGCAGCGCTGTACTGGGGGCGGAGACCCAGTACTTC CSAVLGAETQYF
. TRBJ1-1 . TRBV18 TGTGCCAGCTCACCGAGCGGGGCCGAGGACACTGAAGCTTTCTTT CASSPSGAEDTEAFF
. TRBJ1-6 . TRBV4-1 TGCGCCAGCAGCCAAGATTGGCGAGGGAGGAATTCACCCCTCCACTTT CASSQDWRGRNSPLHF
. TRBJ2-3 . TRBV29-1 TGCAGCGTTGACGAGGGGGGCACAGATACGCAGTATTTT CSVDEGGTDTQYF
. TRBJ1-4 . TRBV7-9 TGTGCCAGCAGCCTGTCCGCAACTAATGAAAAACTGTTTTTT CASSLSATNEKLFF
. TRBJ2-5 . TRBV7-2 TGTGCCAGCAGCCGTTCAGTACCGGGACAAATAGGCGGACAAGAGACCCAGTACTTC CASSRSVPGQIGGQETQYF
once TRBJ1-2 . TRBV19 TGTGCCAGTAGTCCCACCCCAGGGTTCTATGGCTACACCTTC CASSPTPGFYGYTF
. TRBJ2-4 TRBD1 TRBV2 TGTGCCAGCCAGGGGGACGGCGGATTGGCCAAAAACATTCAGTACTTC CASQGDGGLAKNIQYF
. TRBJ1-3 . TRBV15 TGTGCCACCAGCAGAGATGGGATACCAGGGAAAAATGGAAACACCATATATTTT CATSRDGIPGKNGNTIYF
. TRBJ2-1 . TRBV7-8 TGTGCCAGCAGCTCGCGGTGGTATGAGCAGTTCTTC CASSSRWYEQFF
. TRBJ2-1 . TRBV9 TGTGCCAGCAGCGTAGCCTCCGGGGTCCACAATGAGCAGTTCTTC CASSVASGVHNEQFF
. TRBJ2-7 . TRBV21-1 TGTGCCAGCAGCATATCCCGAGGTGGTTCCCAGAACTACGAGCAGTACTTC CASSISRGGSQNYEQYF
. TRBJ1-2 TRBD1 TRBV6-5 TGTGCCAGCAGTTCCTGGACAGGGGGAATGGGTGGCTACACCTTC CASSSWTGGMGGYTF
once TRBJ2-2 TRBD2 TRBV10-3 TGTGCCACCCGCCCTAGCGGGGGGTTCGAGGAGCTGTTTTTT CATRPSGGFEELFF
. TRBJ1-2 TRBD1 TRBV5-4 TGTGCCAGCAGCGCAGGGACAGGGGGCGACTATGGCTACACCTTC CASSAGTGGDYGYTF
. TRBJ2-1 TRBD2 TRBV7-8 TGTGCCAGCAGCTCAAAGGGACTAGCCAATGAGCAGTTCTTC CASSSKGLANEQFF
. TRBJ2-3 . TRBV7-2 TGTGCCAGCAGCGGGGGGGCGGCAGATACGCAGTATTTT CASSGGAADTQYF
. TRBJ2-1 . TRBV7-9 TGTGCCAGCAGCGGGAACGGACAGCTGAGCTCCTACAATGAGCAGTTCTTC CASSGNGQLSSYNEQFF
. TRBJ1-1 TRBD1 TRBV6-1 TGTGCCAGCAGTGAACGGCGACAGGGCACTGAAGCTTTCTTT CASSERRQGTEAFF
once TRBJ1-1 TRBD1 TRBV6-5 TGTGCCAGCAGTACGACAGGGGGTGGTGAAGCTTTCTTT CASSTTGGGEAFF
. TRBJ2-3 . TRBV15 TGTGCCACCAGCAGAGCCGCGACCGGAGGAGATACGCAGTATTTT CATSRAATGGDTQYF
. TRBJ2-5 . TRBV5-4 TGTGCCAGCAGCTCGTCGAGGGGGTTCGGAGAGACCCAGTACTTC CASSSSRGFGETQYF
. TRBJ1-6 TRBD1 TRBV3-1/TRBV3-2 TGTGCCAGCAGCCCGGGGACAGTTTATAATTCACCCCTCCACTTT CASSPGTVYNSPLHF
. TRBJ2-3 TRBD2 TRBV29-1 TGCAGCGTTTTGTCTCGGGAGGATTATACGCAGTATTTT CSVLSREDYTQYF
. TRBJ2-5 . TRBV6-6 TGTGCCAGCAGTTACAAGATTCAGGAGACCCAGTACTTC CASSYKIQETQYF
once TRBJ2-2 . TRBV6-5 TGTGCCAGCAGACAGACAATAACCGGGGAGCTGTTTTTT CASRQTITGELFF
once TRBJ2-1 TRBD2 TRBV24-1 TGTGCCACCAGTAACGCGGGGGGATCCAATGAGCAGTTCTTC CATSNAGGSNEQFF
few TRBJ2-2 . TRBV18 TGTGCCAGCTCACGGGAGACAGGGAACACCGGGGAGCTGTTTTTT CASSRETGNTGELFF
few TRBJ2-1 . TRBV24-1 TGTGCCACCAGTGACCCGGGACTTCGGGATGAGCAGTTCTTC CATSDPGLRDEQFF
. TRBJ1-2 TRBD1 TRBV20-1 TGCAGTGCTAGTGAAACCGGACAGGGGAGAAATGGCTACACCTTC CSASETGQGRNGYTF
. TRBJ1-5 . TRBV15 TGTGCCACCAGCAGAGAACAGGGTGGCCATCAGCCCCAGCATTTT CATSREQGGHQPQHF
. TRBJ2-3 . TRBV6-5 TGTGCCAGCAGTCAGGGTTGGACAGATACGCAGTATTTT CASSQGWTDTQYF
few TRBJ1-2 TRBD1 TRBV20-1 TGCAGTGCTAGTAACCCCCGGACAGGGAAGGGCTACACCTTC CSASNPRTGKGYTF
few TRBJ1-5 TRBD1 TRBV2 TGTGCCAGCAGTGGACAGGGGGCCGCCAGTGGACAGCCCCAGCATTTT CASSGQGAASGQPQHF
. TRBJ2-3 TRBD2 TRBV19 TGTGCCAGTAGTGGGGAACTAGCGGGGAAGTCAGATACGCAGTATTTT CASSGELAGKSDTQYF
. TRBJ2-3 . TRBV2 TGTGCCAGCAGTGGGACTTCTAGCACAGATACGCAGTATTTT CASSGTSSTDTQYF
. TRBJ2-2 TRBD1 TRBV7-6 TGTGCCAGCAGCTTAGCCCCGGACAGGAGCTACACCGGGGAGCTGTTTTTT CASSLAPDRSYTGELFF
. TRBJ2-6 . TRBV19 TGTGCCAGTAGTATTCTTGGGTCAGGGGCGACAGTGGGGGCCAACGTCCTGACTTTC CASSILGSGATVGANVLTF
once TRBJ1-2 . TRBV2 TGTGCCAGCAGTGGGCCAGGCCGGAACTATGGCTACACCTTC CASSGPGRNYGYTF
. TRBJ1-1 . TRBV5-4 TGTGCCAGCAGCTTGGGGGGGGGCACCTTGAACACTGAAGCTTTCTTT CASSLGGGTLNTEAFF
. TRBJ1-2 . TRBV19 TGTGCCAGTAGGCAGGGTAACTATGGCTACACCTTC CASRQGNYGYTF
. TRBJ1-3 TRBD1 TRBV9 TGTGCCAGCAGCGTAGACCAGGGGGTAAGATCTGGAAACACCATATATTTT CASSVDQGVRSGNTIYF
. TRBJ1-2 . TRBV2 TGTGCCAGCAGTTCGGAGGGCTATGGCTACACCTTC CASSSEGYGYTF
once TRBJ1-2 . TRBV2 TGTGCCAGCAGTGAAGTGGGGCAGACCCGGAATAACTATGGCTACACCTTC CASSEVGQTRNNYGYTF